This entry lists 16 T cell receptor beta chains sequenced from one sample in a study of CXCR3-negative and CXCR3-positive naive CD8 T cells. Preparation of TRB cDNA libraries relied on 5' RACE carrying UMI labels. TCRdb reprocessed the 5' RACE reads and reports one entry per CDR3 protein, with no DNA. The sample's table shows over 100,000 distinct CDR3 sequences. Sequenced sample: naive CXCR3- CD8+ T cells from blood. Described subset: CD45RO-CCR7+CD27+CD95- naive CD8+ T cells lacking CXCR3 (TNR3-). The receptors come from a human donor in good health. Some clones in this sample may be carry-over from other donors' samples.

V and J are TRBV5-1 and TRBJ2-1. The CDR3 runs 12 residues. CDR1 is SGHRS, CDR2 YFSETQ, per germline. The CDR3 loop is CASSWGSNEQFF.

The V and J genes are TRBV27 and TRBJ1-2; TCRdb gives TRBD1 as the D gene, but with no DNA this cannot be confirmed. The germline V gene has CDR1 MNHEY and CDR2 SMNVEV (reference sequence). The CDR3 loop spans 17 amino acids. CDR3 residues: CASSSLLGQGDSYGYTF.

The J gene is TRBJ2-3, the V gene TRBV30; TCRdb selects TRBD2, and the lack of DNA leaves this call unchecked. Germline V gene lookup returns CDR1 GTSNPN and CDR2 SVGIG (reference sequence). The length of the CDR3 is 18 residues. CDR3: CAWSGLAGGLDSTDTQYF.

Here the CDR3 reads CSALGLAGDTQYF. This chain links TRBV20-1 with TRBJ2-3; the TCRdb call, TRBD2, lacks DNA for checking. The CDR3 runs to 13 residues. CDR1 is DFQATT and CDR2 is SNEGSKA in the germline V gene (reference sequence).

CDR3 amino acids: CAWSVHSNQPQHF. This chain joins TRBV30 and TRBJ1-5. CDR1 and CDR2 (germline): GTSNPN, SVGIG (reference sequence). The CDR3 is 13 amino acids.

The gene calls are TRBV28 and TRBJ2-7. The CDR3 contains 14 residues. Germline V lookup: CDR1 MDHEN, CDR2 SYDVKM. CDR3 amino acids: CASSPLDRSYEQYF.

The gene calls are TRBV6-2 or TRBV6-3 and TRBJ2-1; TCRdb's D gene call, TRBD1, goes unchecked for lack of DNA. The length of the CDR3 is 11 residues. Germline assignment: CDR1 MNHEY and CDR2 SVGEGT. Here the CDR3 reads CASSQDRIRFF.

The chain uses TRBV27 and TRBJ2-7. The CDR3 is made up of 13 amino acids. Germline V gene data show CDR1 as MNHEY and CDR2 as SMNVEV (reference sequence). The CDR3 spells CASSFTESYEQYF.

The rearrangement uses TRBV19 and TRBJ2-2. There are 13 residues in the CDR3. Germline values: CDR1 LNHDA, CDR2 SQIVND (reference sequence). CDR3 protein: CASSIGGAGELFF.

The chain employs TRBV10-3 and TRBJ2-2; TCRdb calls TRBD1, which cannot be checked without DNA. The CDR3 extends over 17 amino acids. CDR1 and CDR2 from the germline V gene are ENHRY and SYGVKD. The CDR3 is CAISDPDTGTGPGELFF.

The chain recombines TRBV7-9 with TRBJ1-1; the D gene TCRdb calls, TRBD1, cannot be checked with no DNA. Per the germline V gene, CDR1 is SEHNR and CDR2 is FQNEAQ (reference sequence). CDR3 length equals 14 residues. The CDR3 is CASRSTVGNTEAFF.

This sequence joins TRBV20-1 and TRBJ1-2. The CDR3 loop spans 16 amino acids. From germline, CDR1 is DFQATT and CDR2 SNEGSKA (reference sequence). CDR3 protein: CSARDRTLYGEVGYTF.

This chain connects TRBV15 to TRBJ2-1; the TCRdb call, TRBD2, lacks DNA for checking. This CDR3 has 18 residues. Germline V gives CDR1 LNHNV, CDR2 YYDKDF (reference sequence). The CDR3 here is CATSHPPLGLAGGFEQFF.

The chain links TRBV7-9 to TRBJ2-7. This CDR3 comprises 17 residues. Germline V gene lookup returns CDR1 SEHNR and CDR2 FQNEAQ (reference sequence). CDR3 residues: CASSLATRLRPSYEQYF.

The chain has TRBV2 and TRBJ2-1; the TCRdb call, TRBD1, lacks DNA for checking. The CDR3 has 14 amino acids. Germline V gene data show CDR1 as SNHLY and CDR2 as FYNNEI. CDR3 sequence: CASKARGQSNEQFF.

The chain carries TRBV9 and TRBJ2-1; TCRdb picks TRBD2, but there is no DNA to check that call. The CDR3 sequence is 13 residues long. The germline V gene has CDR1 SGDLS and CDR2 YYNGEE. Here the CDR3 reads CASSVDPSGDQFF.